The sequence of this T cell receptor beta chain was determined in a study of blood T cell repertoires in COVID-19. Study-wide context: There were acute and convalescent COVID-19 samples, and they came from the United States, Italy and Spain. The analysed material was cDNA or gDNA that came from T cells, B-cell-depleted T cells, or PBMCs.

Methods used by the authors: Using reference gene primer amplification, nucleated cell counts were estimated. Some clones are missing from TCRdb's copy, which holds only in-frame ones; the method was immunoSEQ multiplex PCR. V, J and clone size are taken as reported in that table, and D and trimming were inferred from the DNA itself. The data contain about 330,000 clones, 89% of them singletons. The CDR3 totals 16 residues. Per the germline V gene, CDR1 is MGHRA and CDR2 is YSYEKL. V lost 1 base to trimming and J lost 7 bases, with 19 bases between them. The chain is built from TRBV4-1 and TRBJ1-2; a possible D gene is TRBD1 (6 bases). This TCR derives from a man between 18 and 29 years old who had recovered from COVID-19. The sample taken for sequencing was peripheral blood. The CDR3 region is CASSQVLTGTLSGYTF. The CDR3 DNA sequence: TGCGCCAGCAGCCAAGTGTTGACAGGAACCCTAAGTGGCTACACCTTC.